These 30 T cell receptor beta chains share one sample of origin, sequenced in a study of blood T cells in healthy people across ages. Next came a second PCR, run for roughly 6 to 11 cycles, which used a sample-barcoded 5' primer along with a J-beta primer mix. In TCRdb, the 5' RACE reads were re-called with MiXCR into one record per CDR3 protein. The sample gives 950,000 to 1,200,000 distinct CDR3 sequences, roughly two fifths of which show up once; approximately 14% is in the top ten. The specimen was blood. The receptors derive from a man between 18 and 29 years old in good health.

The chain is built from TRBV4-3 and TRBJ1-2; D is undetermined. The length of the CDR3 is 15 residues. V lost 0 bases and J 4 bases, leaving 12 bases between the germline ends. From germline, CDR1 is LGHNA and CDR2 YSLEER. The CDR3 region is CASSQDLGSGYGYTF. The CDR3 nucleotides are TGCGCCAGCAGCCAAGATCTCGGTAGCGGCTATGGCTACACCTTC.

In its sample, this clonotype was seen a few times. The chain couples TRBV4-3 to TRBJ2-2; TRBD2 aligns across 10 bases. The CDR3 extends over 20 amino acids. With 3 bases clipped from V and 0 bases from J, the junction kept 13 bases outside the gene matches. The germline CDR1 and CDR2 sequences are LGHNA and YSLEER. The CDR3 sequence is CASSHPSTSGEIANTGELFF. The CDR3 bases are TGCGCCAGCAGCCATCCAAGTACTAGCGGGGAAATCGCGAACACCGGGGAGCTGTTTTTT.

The genes are TRBV4-3 and TRBJ2-5; a weak D match, TRBD1 (6 bases). The germline CDR1 and CDR2 sequences are LGHNA and YSLEER. This CDR3 contains 15 residues. Deletions cut 0 bases from V and 3 bases from J, with 11 bases between. CDR3 region: CASSQDQGPEETQYF. For the CDR3, the DNA is TGCGCCAGCAGCCAAGATCAGGGGCCAGAAGAGACCCAGTACTTC.

The CDR3 DNA is TGTGCCAGCAGCTTAGATAGCCCCGCATCGACGCAGTATTTT. This translates into CASSLDSPASTQYF. V and J are TRBV11-2 and TRBJ2-3, with no clear D. The length of the CDR3 is 14 residues. Between the trimmed V and J ends, which lost 0 bases and 9 bases, there was a span of 13 bases. Per germline, CDR1 SGHAT and CDR2 FQNNGV.

With respect to this clonotype: At one end the junction does not follow the germline gene, possibly because of a read error. The rearrangement links TRBV29-1 to TRBJ1-1; possibly TRBD1 for D (6 bases). The CDR3 length is 12 residues. CDR1 is SQVTM and CDR2 is ANQGSEA in the germline V gene. CDR3 nucleotides: TGCAGCATTGACAGGACTCCCCCTGAAGCTTTCTTT. As protein: CSIDRTPPEAFF.

The chain links TRBV7-9 to TRBJ2-5; D may be TRBD1 (6 bases). The CDR3 extends over 13 amino acids. Trimming shortened V by 4 bases and J by 11 bases, and 17 bases separated the two germline ends. Germline V CDR1 and CDR2: SEHNR, FQNEAQ (reference sequence). The CDR3 DNA is TGTGCCAGCAGCTGGGACATTCCCAATGAGCAGTACTTC. This encodes CASSWDIPNEQYF.

This clonotype was seen more than once but under ten times. This chain uses TRBV9 with TRBJ1-1; 10 nucleotides align to TRBD1. The germline V gene encodes CDR1 SGDLS and CDR2 YYNGEE. This CDR3 region has 14 residues. Trimming took 4 bases from V and 7 from J; bases not matched to a gene: 7. In DNA form, the CDR3 reads TGTGCCAGCAGCCCCCGACAGGGGGCCGGTGAAGCTTTCTTT. Residues: CASSPRQGAGEAFF.

The V call is TRBV15, the J call TRBJ2-2; D call uncertain. V was clipped by 3 bases and J by 9 bases, with 14 bases between them. Germline CDR1 LNHNV, CDR2 YYDKDF (reference sequence). The CDR3 sequence is 14 residues long. The CDR3 here is CATSSRSLYRELFF. In DNA, the CDR3 is TGTGCCACCAGCAGCAGAAGTTTGTATAGGGAGCTGTTTTTT.

The rearrangement joins TRBV2 to TRBJ1-5; D is unresolved. CDR1 SNHLY and CDR2 FYNNEI come from the germline V gene. Trimming removed 0 bases at V and 6 bases at J, with 6 bases between. CDR3 length equals 13 residues. CDR3 loop: CASSEAETQPQHF. The DNA for the CDR3 is TGTGCCAGCAGTGAAGCGGAGACTCAGCCCCAGCATTTT.

The DNA for the CDR3 is TGCGCCAGCAGCAAGGGACAGAACTCGAACACTGAAGCTTTCTTT. This sequence encodes CASSKGQNSNTEAFF. The J gene is TRBJ1-1, the V gene TRBV5-1, with 7 bases matching TRBD1. Germline CDR1 reads SGHRS; CDR2 reads YFSETQ. With 4 bases clipped from V and 1 base from J, the junction kept 7 bases outside the gene matches. This CDR3 has 15 residues.

This clonotype has more than one count but fewer than ten. V gene TRBV4-1 combines with J gene TRBJ2-5, with unresolved D. This CDR3 is built from 14 residues. The germline gives CDR1 MGHRA, CDR2 YSYEKL. V lost 1 base and J lost 3, with 9 bases in between. The CDR3 DNA follows: TGCGCCAGCAGCCAAGCTCGCCTTGAAGAGACCCAGTACTTC. This translates into CASSQARLEETQYF.

Written as DNA, the CDR3 is TGTGCCAGCAGTTCGACAGGGGGCGGACAGCCCCAGCATTTT. It specifies CASSSTGGGQPQHF. This chain connects TRBV6-2 or TRBV6-3 to TRBJ1-5, with TRBD1 matching 10 bases. With 4 bases clipped from V and 7 bases from J, the junction kept 4 bases outside the gene matches. The CDR3 loop spans 14 amino acids. Germline V CDR1 and CDR2: MNHEY, SVGEGT.

V gene TRBV11-2 combines with J gene TRBJ2-5; no reliable D call. Germline-derived CDR1 and CDR2 are SGHAT and FQNNGV. Trimming removed 1 base from V and 11 bases from J, with 23 bases in between. This CDR3 has 16 residues. The CDR3 sequence is CASSLVSKRKDNEQYF. For the CDR3, the DNA is TGTGCCAGCAGCTTAGTCAGCAAGCGAAAAGACAATGAGCAGTACTTC.

The sample holds a few counts of this clonotype. The chain couples TRBV6-2 or TRBV6-3 to TRBJ1-1; D not certain. Germline CDR1 is MNHEY and CDR2 is SVGEGT. Deletions cut 1 base from V and 5 bases from J, with 8 bases between. CDR3 length: 13 amino acids. The CDR3 DNA reads as TGTGCCAGCAGTTACTGGGTAGGGACTGAAGCTTTCTTT. Protein sequence: CASSYWVGTEAFF.

On this clonotype itself: This may come from a read error, since a much larger clone is one base off. This sequence joins TRBV7-2 and TRBJ2-3, with TRBD1 as a possible D gene (6 bases). CDR3 length equals 13 residues. CDR1 is SGHTA, CDR2 FQGNSA, per germline. Trimming removed 5 bases at V and 4 bases at J, with 10 bases between. The CDR3 here is CASSVGQPDTQYF. The CDR3 nucleotides read TGTGCCAGCAGCGTGGGACAACCAGATACGCAGTATTTT.

This chain links TRBV6-6 with TRBJ2-3; the D call may be TRBD1 or TRBD2 (6 bases each). Trimming took off 0 bases at V and 1 base at J, with 11 bases between the two ends. The CDR3 is 16 residues long. The germline CDR1 and CDR2 sequences are MNHNY and SVGAGI (reference sequence). In nucleotides, the CDR3 is TGTGCCAGCAGTTACTCAGGGGGGCCTGGCACAGATACGCAGTATTTT. Translation gives CASSYSGGPGTDTQYF.

Regarding this clonotype: Mismatch with germline at one junction end may stem from a read error. The rearrangement links TRBV12-3 or TRBV12-4 to TRBJ2-1; D unclear. This CDR3 comprises 14 residues. The CDR3 loop reads CASSPTTELNEQFF. CDR3 nucleotide sequence: TGTGCTAGCAGTCCCACAACAGAGCTCAATGAGCAGTTCTTC.

The genes are TRBV2 and TRBJ2-7; D might be TRBD2 (5 bases). Trimming cost V 8 bases and J 2 bases, with 16 bases left between them. CDR1 and CDR2 (germline): SNHLY, FYNNEI. This CDR3 has 14 residues. DNA for the CDR3: TGTGCCAGCCATAGCGAGGGCCTCCCCTACGAGCAGTACTTC. Protein product: CASHSEGLPYEQYF.

J is TRBJ2-3 and V is TRBV7-9; D is unresolved. Trimming pared 6 bases from V and 0 bases from J, leaving 25 bases between. The CDR3 covers 19 residues. Per the germline V gene, CDR1 is SEHNR and CDR2 is FQNEAQ (reference sequence). CDR3 sequence (DNA): TGTGCCAGCAGTCACGGTCTCTTCGGCCGGGCATCTAGCACAGATACGCAGTATTTT. It is translated as CASSHGLFGRASSTDTQYF.

V gene TRBV24-1 combines with J gene TRBJ1-5; D unclear. This CDR3 is built from 13 residues. Germline V gives CDR1 KGHDR, CDR2 SFDVKD. The V end lost 5 bases, the J end lost 0 bases, and 4 bases lay between the germline ends. This CDR3 is CATSAHSNQPQHF. The CDR3 DNA reads TGTGCCACCAGTGCGCATAGCAATCAGCCCCAGCATTTT.

This chain connects TRBV10-2 to TRBJ1-6; D gene ambiguous. The V end lost 3 bases, the J end lost 0 bases, and 6 bases lay between the germline ends. This CDR3 comprises 15 residues. Germline V gene sequence: CDR1 WSHSY, CDR2 SAAADI. Here the CDR3 reads CASSDGSSYNSPLHF. The DNA for the CDR3 is TGCGCCAGCAGTGACGGAAGCTCCTATAATTCACCCCTCCACTTT.

This clonotype showed up many times. The chain combines TRBV3-1 with TRBJ1-2; D is unresolved. This CDR3 comprises 15 residues. V was clipped by 3 bases and J by 8 bases, with 19 bases between them. Per germline, CDR1 LGHDT and CDR2 YNNKEL (reference sequence). The CDR3 region is CASSHYRTRAGGYTF. As DNA, the CDR3 is TGTGCCAGCAGCCATTATCGGACGAGGGCGGGAGGCTACACCTTC.

The chain employs TRBV3-1 and TRBJ2-3, with 7 nucleotides matching TRBD2. J was trimmed by 4 bases and V by 2 bases; bases with no gene match: 3. Per the germline V gene, CDR1 is LGHDT and CDR2 is YNNKEL (reference sequence). This CDR3 comprises 14 residues. CDR3 sequence (DNA): TGTGCCAGCAGCCAAACCGCGGGAGCAGATACGCAGTATTTT. Protein product: CASSQTAGADTQYF.

In this sample, this clonotype turned up a few times. The CDR3 bases are TGCGCCAGCAGCCAAGATCGGCCAGGGCGCAATCAGCCCCAGCATTTT. Translated: CASSQDRPGRNQPQHF. This sequence joins TRBV4-3 and TRBJ1-5; D perhaps matches TRBD1 (5 bases). Trimming removed 0 bases at V and 2 bases at J, with 11 bases between. The CDR3 extends over 16 amino acids. Germline CDR1 LGHNA, CDR2 YSLEER.

A few counts support this clonotype. The rearrangement uses TRBV20-1 and TRBJ1-4; no definite D call. This CDR3 is 14 amino acids long. With 4 bases removed from V and 7 bases from J, the gap between germline ends came to 16 bases. CDR1 and CDR2 from the germline V gene are DFQATT and SNEGSKA (reference sequence). The CDR3 is CSAIRTREGEKLFF. The CDR3 nucleotides read TGCAGTGCTATCCGGACCCGGGAGGGTGAAAAACTGTTTTTT.

With respect to this clonotype: Sequence at one end of the junction differs from germline and may be a read error. The chain joins TRBV10-3 to TRBJ1-2; tentatively, D is TRBD1 (6 bases). CDR1 is ENHRY and CDR2 is SYGVKD in the germline V gene. The CDR3 is 19 residues long. DNA of the CDR3: TGTGCCACCAGTGAGTTACTACGGGACATCGGATATTCTAACTATGGCTACACCTTC. Translating it yields CATSELLRDIGYSNYGYTF.

The J gene is TRBJ1-5, the V gene TRBV7-9; D remains unclear. The CDR3 covers 15 residues. The V and J ends lost 1 base and 7 bases respectively, with 14 bases between them. The germline V gene encodes CDR1 SEHNR and CDR2 FQNEAQ (reference sequence). The CDR3 here is CASSLGAAPGQPQHF. The DNA of the CDR3 is TGTGCCAGCAGCTTAGGTGCGGCCCCCGGGCAGCCCCAGCATTTT.

V usage is TRBV3-1 and J usage is TRBJ2-1; 8 bases are shared with TRBD1. Germline values: CDR1 LGHDT, CDR2 YNNKEL (reference sequence). The CDR3 runs to 15 residues. V trimming: 3 bases; J trimming: 7 bases; junction bases outside the gene matches: 8. This CDR3 reads CASSHMTGDLNEQFF. As DNA, the CDR3 is TGTGCCAGCAGCCATATGACAGGGGACTTGAATGAGCAGTTCTTC.

The V gene is TRBV7-9, the J gene TRBJ2-4; D uncertain. Near its end, the DNA agrees better with TRBJ2-7, so the J call may be wrong. Germline-derived CDR1 and CDR2 are SEHNR and FQNEAQ (reference sequence). The CDR3 runs 16 residues. The CDR3 sequence: CASSLFTLGSNYEQYF. CDR3 sequence (DNA): TGTGCCAGCAGCTTATTCACTCTGGGGTCGAACTACGAGCAGTACTTC.

Turning to this clonotype: A much more abundant neighbour one base away suggests this may be a read error. The gene calls are TRBV12-3 or TRBV12-4 and TRBJ2-3, with D unresolved. The CDR3 extends over 12 amino acids. CDR3 amino acids: CARSFLSDTQYF. The CDR3 nucleotides are TGTGCCCGCAGTTTCTTGTCAGATACGCAGTATTTT.